This T cell receptor (beta chain) originates from a study of response to subunit inactivated influenza vaccine. TCRdb fed the RT-PCR reads into MiXCR, producing one record per CDR3 protein. There are hundreds of thousands of distinct CDR3 sequences in the sample; 7.5% to 8.5% occur only once, and 13% lies in the top ten. This clonotype was detected many times. J was trimmed by 1 base and V by 5 bases; bases with no gene match: 12. This CDR3 has 17 residues. Germline assignment: CDR1 SNHLY and CDR2 FYNNEI. The rearrangement joins TRBV2 to TRBJ2-3; 7 bases match TRBD1. The sample consisted of PBMCs from blood, taken around 2 years after vaccination. The receptor was isolated from a man between 50 and 70 years old who received an inactivated influenza vaccine. The CDR3, as DNA: TGTGCCAGCAGTAAGGGACAGCAAGAGCCCCGCACAGATACGCAGTATTTT. The encoded protein is CASSKGQQEPRTDTQYF.